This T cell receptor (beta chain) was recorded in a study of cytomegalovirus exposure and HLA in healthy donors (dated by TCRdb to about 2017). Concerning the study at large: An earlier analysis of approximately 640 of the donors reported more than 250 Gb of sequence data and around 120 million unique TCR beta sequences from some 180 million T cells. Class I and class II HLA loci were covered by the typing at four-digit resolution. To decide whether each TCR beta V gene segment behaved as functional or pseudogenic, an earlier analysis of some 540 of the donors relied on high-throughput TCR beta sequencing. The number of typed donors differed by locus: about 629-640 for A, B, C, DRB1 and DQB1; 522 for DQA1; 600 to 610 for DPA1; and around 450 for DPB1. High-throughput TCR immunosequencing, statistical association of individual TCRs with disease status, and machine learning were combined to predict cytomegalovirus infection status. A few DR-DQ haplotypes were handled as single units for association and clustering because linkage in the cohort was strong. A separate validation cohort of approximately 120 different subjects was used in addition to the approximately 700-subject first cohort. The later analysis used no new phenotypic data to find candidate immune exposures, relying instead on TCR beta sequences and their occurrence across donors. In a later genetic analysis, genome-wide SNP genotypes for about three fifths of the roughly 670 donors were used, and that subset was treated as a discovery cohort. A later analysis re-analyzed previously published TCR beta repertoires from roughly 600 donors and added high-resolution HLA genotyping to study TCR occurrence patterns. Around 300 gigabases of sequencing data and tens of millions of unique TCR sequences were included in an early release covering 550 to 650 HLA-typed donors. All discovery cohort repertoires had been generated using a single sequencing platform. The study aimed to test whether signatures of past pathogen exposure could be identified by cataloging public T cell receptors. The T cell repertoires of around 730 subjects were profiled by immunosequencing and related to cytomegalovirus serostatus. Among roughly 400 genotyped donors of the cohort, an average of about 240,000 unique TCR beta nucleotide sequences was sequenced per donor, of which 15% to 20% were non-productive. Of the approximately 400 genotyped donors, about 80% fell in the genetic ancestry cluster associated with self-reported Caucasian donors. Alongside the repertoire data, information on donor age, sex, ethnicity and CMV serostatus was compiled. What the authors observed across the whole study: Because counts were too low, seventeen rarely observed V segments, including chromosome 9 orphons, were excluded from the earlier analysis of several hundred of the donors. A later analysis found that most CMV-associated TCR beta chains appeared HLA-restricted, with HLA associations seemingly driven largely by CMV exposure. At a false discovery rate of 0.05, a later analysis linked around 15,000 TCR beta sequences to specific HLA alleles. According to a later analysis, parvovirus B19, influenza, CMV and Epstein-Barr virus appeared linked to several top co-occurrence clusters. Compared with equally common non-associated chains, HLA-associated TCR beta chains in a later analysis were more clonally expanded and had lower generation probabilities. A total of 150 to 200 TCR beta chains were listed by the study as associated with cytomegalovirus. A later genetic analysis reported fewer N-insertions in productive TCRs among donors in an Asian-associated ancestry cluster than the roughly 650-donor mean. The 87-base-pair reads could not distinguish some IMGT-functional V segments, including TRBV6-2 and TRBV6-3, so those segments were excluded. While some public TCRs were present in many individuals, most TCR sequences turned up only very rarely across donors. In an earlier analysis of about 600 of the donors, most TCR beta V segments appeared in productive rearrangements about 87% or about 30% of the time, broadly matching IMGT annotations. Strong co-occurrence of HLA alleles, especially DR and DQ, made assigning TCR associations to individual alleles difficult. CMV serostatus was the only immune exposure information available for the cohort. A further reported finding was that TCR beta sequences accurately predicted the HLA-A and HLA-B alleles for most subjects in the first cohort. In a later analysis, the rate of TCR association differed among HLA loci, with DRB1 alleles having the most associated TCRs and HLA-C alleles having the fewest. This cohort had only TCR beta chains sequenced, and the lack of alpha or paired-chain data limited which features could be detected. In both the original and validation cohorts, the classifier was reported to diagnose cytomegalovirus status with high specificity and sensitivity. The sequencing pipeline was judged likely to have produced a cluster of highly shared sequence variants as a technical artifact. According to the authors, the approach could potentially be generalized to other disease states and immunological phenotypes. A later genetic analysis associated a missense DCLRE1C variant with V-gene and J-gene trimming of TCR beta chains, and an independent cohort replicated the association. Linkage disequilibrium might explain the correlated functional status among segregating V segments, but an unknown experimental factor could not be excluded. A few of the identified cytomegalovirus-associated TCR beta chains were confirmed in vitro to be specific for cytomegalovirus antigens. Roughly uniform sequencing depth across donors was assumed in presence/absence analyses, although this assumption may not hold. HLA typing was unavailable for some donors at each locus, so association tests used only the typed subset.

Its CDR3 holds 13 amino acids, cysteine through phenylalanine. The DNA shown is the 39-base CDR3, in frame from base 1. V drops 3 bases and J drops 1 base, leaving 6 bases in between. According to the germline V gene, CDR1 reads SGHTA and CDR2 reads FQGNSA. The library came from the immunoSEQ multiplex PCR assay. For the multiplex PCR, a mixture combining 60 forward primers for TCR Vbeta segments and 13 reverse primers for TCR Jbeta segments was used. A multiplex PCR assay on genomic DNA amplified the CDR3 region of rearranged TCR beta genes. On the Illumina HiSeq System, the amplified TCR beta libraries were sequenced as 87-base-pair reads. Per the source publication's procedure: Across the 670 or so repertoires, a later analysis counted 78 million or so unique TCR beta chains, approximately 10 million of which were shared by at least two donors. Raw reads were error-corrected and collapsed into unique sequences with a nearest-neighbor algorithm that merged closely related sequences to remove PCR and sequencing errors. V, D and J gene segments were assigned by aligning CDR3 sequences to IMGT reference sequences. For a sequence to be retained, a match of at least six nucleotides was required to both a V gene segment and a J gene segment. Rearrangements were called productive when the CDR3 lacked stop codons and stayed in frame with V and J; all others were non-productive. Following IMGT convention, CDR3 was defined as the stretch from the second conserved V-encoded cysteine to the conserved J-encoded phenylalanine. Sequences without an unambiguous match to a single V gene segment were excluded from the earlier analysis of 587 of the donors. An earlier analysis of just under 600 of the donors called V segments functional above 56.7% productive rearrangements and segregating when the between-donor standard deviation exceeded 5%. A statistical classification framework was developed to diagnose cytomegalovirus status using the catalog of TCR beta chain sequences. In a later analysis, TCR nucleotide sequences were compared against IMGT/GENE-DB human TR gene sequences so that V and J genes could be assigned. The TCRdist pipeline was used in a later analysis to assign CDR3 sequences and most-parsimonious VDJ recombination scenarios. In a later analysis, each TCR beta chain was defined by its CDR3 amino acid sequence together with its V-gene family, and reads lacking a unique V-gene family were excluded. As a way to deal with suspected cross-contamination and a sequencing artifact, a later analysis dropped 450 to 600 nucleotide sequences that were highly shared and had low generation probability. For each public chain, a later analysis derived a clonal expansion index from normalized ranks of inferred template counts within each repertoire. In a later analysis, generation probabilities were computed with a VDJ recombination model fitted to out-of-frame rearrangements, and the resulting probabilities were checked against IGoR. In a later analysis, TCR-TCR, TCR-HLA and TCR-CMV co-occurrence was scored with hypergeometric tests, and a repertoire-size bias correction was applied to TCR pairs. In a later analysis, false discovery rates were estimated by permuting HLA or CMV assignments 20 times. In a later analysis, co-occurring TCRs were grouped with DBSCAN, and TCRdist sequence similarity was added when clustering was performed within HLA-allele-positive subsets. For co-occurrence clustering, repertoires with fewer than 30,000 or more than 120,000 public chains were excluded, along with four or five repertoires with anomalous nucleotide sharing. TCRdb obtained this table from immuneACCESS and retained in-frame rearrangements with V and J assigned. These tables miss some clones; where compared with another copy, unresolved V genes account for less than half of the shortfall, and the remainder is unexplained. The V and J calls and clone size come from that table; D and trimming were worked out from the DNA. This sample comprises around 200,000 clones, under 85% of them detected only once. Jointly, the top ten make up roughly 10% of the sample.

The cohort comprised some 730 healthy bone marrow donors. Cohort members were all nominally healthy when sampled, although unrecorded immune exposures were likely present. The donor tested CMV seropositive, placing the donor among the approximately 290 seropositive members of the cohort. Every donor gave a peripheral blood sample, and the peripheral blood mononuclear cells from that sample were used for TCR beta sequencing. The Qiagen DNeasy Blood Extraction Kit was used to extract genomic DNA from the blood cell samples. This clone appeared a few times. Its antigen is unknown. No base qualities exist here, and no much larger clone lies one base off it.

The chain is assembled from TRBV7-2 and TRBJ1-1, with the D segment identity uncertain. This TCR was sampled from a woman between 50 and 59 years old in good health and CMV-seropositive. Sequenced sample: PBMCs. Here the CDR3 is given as CASSFQKNTEAFF. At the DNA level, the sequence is TGTGCCAGCAGCTTTCAGAAGAACACTGAAGCTTTCTTT.